The T cell receptor (beta chain) described here comes from a study of response to subunit inactivated influenza vaccine. Study-wide points: After each seasonal influenza vaccination, few new T cells are recruited, the authors suggested.

Trimming left V 4 bases short and J 0 bases short, with 14 bases between. The CDR3 covers 16 residues. Germline loops: CDR1 SEHNR, CDR2 FQNEAQ (reference sequence). As for this clonotype: Its matching antigen is unknown.

TCRdb passed the RT-PCR reads through MiXCR, listing each CDR3 protein once. The sample lists around 170,000 distinct CDR3 sequences, about 10% occurring once. The chain recombines TRBV7-9 with TRBJ2-3, with D possibly being TRBD1 (5 bases). The sequence was collected from a man aged 50-75 years who received an inactivated influenza vaccine. This specimen was CD8+ T cells sorted from PBMCs, taken 23 months after vaccination. The CDR3 sequence: CASSSKTAASTDTQYF. In DNA form, the CDR3 reads TGTGCCAGCAGCTCCAAGACAGCAGCTAGCACAGATACGCAGTATTTT.